Sequencing of this TCR beta chain was carried out in a study of blood T cell repertoires in COVID-19. Looking at the study overall: Samples taken during acute and convalescent COVID-19 were collected in the United States, Italy and Spain. In each case, the material was cDNA or gDNA derived from T cells, B-cell-depleted T cells, or PBMCs.

V was clipped by 4 bases and J by 2 bases; unmatched bases: 15. The CDR3 has 18 residues. Germline CDR1 is LGHDT and CDR2 is YNNKEL (reference sequence). Original handling: Reference gene primer amplification gave nucleated cell count estimates. Only in-frame clones appear in the TCRdb table, and some are missing; sequencing was by immunoSEQ multiplex PCR. Clone size and the V and J calls come from that table; the DNA yielded D and trimming. The sample includes a few hundred thousand clones, approximately 85% of them seen just once. This clone showed up just once. The chain uses TRBV3-1 (or the pseudogene TRBV3-2) and TRBJ2-7; 9 bases map to TRBD2. The TCR originated in a human donor in a cohort sampled during active COVID-19. Source material: peripheral blood. In nucleotides, the CDR3 is TGTGCCAGCAGCCTCCGCCGGACTAGCGCTGGAAGGGCCTACGAGCAGTACTTC. It encodes CASSLRRTSAGRAYEQYF.